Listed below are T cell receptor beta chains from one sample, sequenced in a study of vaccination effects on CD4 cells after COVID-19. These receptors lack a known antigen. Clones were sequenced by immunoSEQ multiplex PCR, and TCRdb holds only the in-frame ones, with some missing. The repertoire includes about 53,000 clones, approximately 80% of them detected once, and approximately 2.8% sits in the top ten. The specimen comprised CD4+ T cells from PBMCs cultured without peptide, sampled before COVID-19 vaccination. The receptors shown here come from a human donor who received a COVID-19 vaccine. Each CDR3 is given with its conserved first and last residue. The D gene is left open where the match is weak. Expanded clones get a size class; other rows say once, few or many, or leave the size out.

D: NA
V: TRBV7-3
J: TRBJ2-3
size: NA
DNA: TGTGCCAGCAGCCTAAGGGGCGCGAGATCAGATACGCAGTATTTT
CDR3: CASSLRGARSDTQYF

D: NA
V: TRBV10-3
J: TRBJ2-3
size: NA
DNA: TGTGCCATCAGTGGGGGGAACAGGGCCACTAGCACAGATACGCAGTATTTT
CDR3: CAISGGNRATSTDTQYF

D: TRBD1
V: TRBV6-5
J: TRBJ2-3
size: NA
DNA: TGTGCCAGCATCTCCGGGACAGGGATATATACGCAGTATTTT
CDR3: CASISGTGIYTQYF

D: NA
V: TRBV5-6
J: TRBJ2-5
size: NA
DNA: TGTGCCAGCAGCCCCAGGGGTGGGGAGACCCAGTACTTC
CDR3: CASSPRGGETQYF

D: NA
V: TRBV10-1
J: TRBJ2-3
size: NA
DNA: TGCGCCAGCAGAGCACAGGGCGTCGGTACGCAGTATTTT
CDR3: CASRAQGVGTQYF

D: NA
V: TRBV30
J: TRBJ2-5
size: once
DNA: TGTGCCTGGAGTACGGTGCTCGGGGAGACCCAGTACTTC
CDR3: CAWSTVLGETQYF

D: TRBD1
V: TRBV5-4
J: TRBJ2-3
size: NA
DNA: TGTGCCAGCAGCTTCCCGGGACAGGGTAGCACAGATACGCAGTATTTT
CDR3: CASSFPGQGSTDTQYF

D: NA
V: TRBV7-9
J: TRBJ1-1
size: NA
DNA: TGTGCCAGCAGCCTCGAGCTGAACACTGAAGCTTTCTTT
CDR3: CASSLELNTEAFF

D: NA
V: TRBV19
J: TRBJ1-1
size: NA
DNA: TGTGCCAGTAGTACCACAACAGGGTCCACTGAAGCTTTCTTT
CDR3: CASSTTTGSTEAFF

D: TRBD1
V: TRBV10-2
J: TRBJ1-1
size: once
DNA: TGCGCCAGCATGGGACAGGGGGCAGGTGGAGCTTTCTTT
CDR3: CASMGQGAGGAFF

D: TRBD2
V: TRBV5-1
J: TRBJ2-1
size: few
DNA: TGCGCCAGCAGCTTGGAGGCTAGCGGGGGCTACAATGAGCAGTTCTTC
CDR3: CASSLEASGGYNEQFF

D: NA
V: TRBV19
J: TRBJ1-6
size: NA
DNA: TGTGCCAGTAGTATTAGAGGGCAGAGCTCCTATAATTCACCCCTCCACTTT
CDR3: CASSIRGQSSYNSPLHF

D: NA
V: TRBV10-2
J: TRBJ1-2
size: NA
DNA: TGCGCCAGCAGTGAGTCGTCAGATAGGGGCTACACCTTC
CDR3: CASSESSDRGYTF

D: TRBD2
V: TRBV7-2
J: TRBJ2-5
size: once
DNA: TGTGCCACTAGCGGGGGGATACGAGAGACCCAGTACTTC
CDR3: CATSGGIRETQYF

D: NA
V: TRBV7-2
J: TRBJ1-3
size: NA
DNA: TGTGCCAGCAGCGGTAGTGGGGGAATTACTGGAAACACCATATATTTT
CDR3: CASSGSGGITGNTIYF

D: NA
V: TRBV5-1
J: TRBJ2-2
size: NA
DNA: TGCGCCAGCAGCCCCGGGTCCGTTAACACCGGGGAGCTGTTTTTT
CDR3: CASSPGSVNTGELFF

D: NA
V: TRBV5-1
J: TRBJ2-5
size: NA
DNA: TGCGCCAGCAGCCGGTCGGGGGCAATGGGAGAGACCCAGTACTTC
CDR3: CASSRSGAMGETQYF

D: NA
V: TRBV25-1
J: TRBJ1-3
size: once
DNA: TGTGCCAGCTCCTATGGAAACACCATATATTTT
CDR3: CASSYGNTIYF

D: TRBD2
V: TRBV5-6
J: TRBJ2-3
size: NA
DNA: TGTGCCAGCAGCTCGGCTAGCGGGGTGTTTACGCAGTATTTT
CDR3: CASSSASGVFTQYF

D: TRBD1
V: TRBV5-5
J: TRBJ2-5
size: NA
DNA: TGTGCCAGCAGCTCCGGGGACAGGGGGTTACAAGAGACCCAGTACTTC
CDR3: CASSSGDRGLQETQYF

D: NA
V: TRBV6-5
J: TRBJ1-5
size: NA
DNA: TGTGCCAGCGCAGGCGTCAACCAGCCCCAGCATTTT
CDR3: CASAGVNQPQHF

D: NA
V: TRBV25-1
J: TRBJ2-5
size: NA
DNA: TGTGCCAGCAGTGAATTCGGGGAAGAGACCCAGTACTTC
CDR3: CASSEFGEETQYF

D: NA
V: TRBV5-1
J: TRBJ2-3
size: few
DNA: TGCGCCAGCAGCTTTAAGCCACCGGGACCCCAAAGCACAGATACGCAGTATTTT
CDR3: CASSFKPPGPQSTDTQYF

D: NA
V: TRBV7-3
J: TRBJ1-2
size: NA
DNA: TGTGCCAGCAGCTTAATAGGGGGGTCCGGCTACACCTTC
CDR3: CASSLIGGSGYTF

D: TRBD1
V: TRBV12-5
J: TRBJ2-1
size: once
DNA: TGTGCTAGTGGATCCGAAGACAGGGGATGGGTTAATGAGCAGTTCTTC
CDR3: CASGSEDRGWVNEQFF

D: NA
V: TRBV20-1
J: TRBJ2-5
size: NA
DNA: TGCAGTGCGGCGTGGGGAGAGACCCAGTACTTC
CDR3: CSAAWGETQYF

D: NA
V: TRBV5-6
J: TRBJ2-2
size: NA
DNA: TGTGCCAGCAGCTGGCAGGGTAACACCGGGGAGCTGTTTTTT
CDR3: CASSWQGNTGELFF